Listed below are T cell receptor beta chains from one sample, sequenced in a study of blood T cell repertoires in COVID-19. Produced via immunoSEQ multiplex PCR; TCRdb's table is partial and in-frame only. Of approximately 170,000 clones in the sample, roughly 80% were seen once. The sequencing sample was made of peripheral blood. Every receptor here comes from a woman between 45 and 60 years old with acute or convalescent COVID-19. CDR3s include the opening cysteine and the closing phenylalanine or tryptophan. The D gene is left open where the match is weak. Clone size is shown for a subset of rows, as once, few, many or a class of expanded clone.

few	TRBV5-4	TRBJ2-2	TRBD1	TGTGCCAGCAGCTTCGACAGGGGCACCGGGGAGCTGTTTTTT	CASSFDRGTGELFF
.	TRBV4-1	TRBJ2-1	TRBD1	TGCGCCAGCAGCCAAGAGGACAGGGCCACTTACAATGAGCAGTTCTTC	CASSQEDRATYNEQFF
once	TRBV5-1	TRBJ1-3	.	TGCGCCAGCAGCTTTTCCGTCTCTGGAAACACCATATATTTT	CASSFSVSGNTIYF
few	TRBV6-5	TRBJ2-3	.	TGTGCCAGCAGTTACTCAGACCAGGGAGATACGCAGTATTTT	CASSYSDQGDTQYF
.	TRBV10-1	TRBJ2-1	TRBD2	TGCGCCACTCGCATGACTAGCGGGGAGTACAATGAGCAGTTCTTC	CATRMTSGEYNEQFF
.	TRBV24-1	TRBJ2-4	.	TGTGCCACCAGTGAAAAATACATTCCCGGGAGCCCGGATACGTCCAAAAACATTCAGTACTTC	CATSEKYIPGSPDTSKNIQYF
few	TRBV25-1	TRBJ1-1	TRBD1	TGTGCCAGCAGTGACTCCAGGACAGGGAACACTGAAGCTTTCTTT	CASSDSRTGNTEAFF
few	TRBV30	TRBJ1-5	TRBD1	TGTGCCTGGCGTGCTCCAGGGGGAGGTCAGCCCCAGCATTTT	CAWRAPGGGQPQHF
.	TRBV7-2	TRBJ1-1	TRBD1	TGTGCCAGCAGGTTCCTGATGACAGGGGGCCAGAACACTGAAGCTTTCTTT	CASRFLMTGGQNTEAFF
.	TRBV19	TRBJ2-7	TRBD1	TGTGCCAGTAGTAGCTGGGACAGGGGTTACGAGCAGTACTTC	CASSSWDRGYEQYF
.	TRBV4-1	TRBJ2-7	.	TGCGCCAGCAGCCAAGAATATATCGGGGTCGCCTACGAGCAGTACTTC	CASSQEYIGVAYEQYF
.	TRBV9	TRBJ2-3	TRBD1	TGTGCCAGCAGCTTCTTGGACAGGCCTGGAGATACGCAGTATTTT	CASSFLDRPGDTQYF
.	TRBV27	TRBJ1-5	.	TGTGCCAGCAGCCATGCGAGGCAGCCCCAGCATTTT	CASSHARQPQHF
.	TRBV21-1	TRBJ2-7	.	TGTGCCAGCATTCAAGATAGGGGGACATCCGAGCAGTACTTC	CASIQDRGTSEQYF
few	TRBV6-2/TRBV6-3	TRBJ2-2	TRBD2	TGTGCCAGCAGTTACGATCGGCGGGAGGGCCCGACCGGGGAGCTGTTTTTT	CASSYDRREGPTGELFF
.	TRBV6-5	TRBJ1-1	TRBD1	TGTGCCAGCAGAACAGGGGAGAACACTGAAGCTTTCTTT	CASRTGENTEAFF
.	TRBV7-8	TRBJ2-3	TRBD2	TGTGCCAGCAGCTTTGTCAGCGGGAGGGCCGCAGATACGCAGTATTTT	CASSFVSGRAADTQYF
.	TRBV18	TRBJ2-1	TRBD2	TGTGCCAGCTCGGGGACTAGCGGACCCTACAATGAGCAGTTCTTC	CASSGTSGPYNEQFF
.	TRBV5-4	TRBJ2-1	TRBD1	TGTGCCAGCAGCTATGACCGGGACAGTATCGTAGGGCAGTTCTTC	CASSYDRDSIVGQFF
once	TRBV10-3	TRBJ2-7	.	TGTGCCATCAGAGAGGGGGGCCTAGGCGAGCAGTACTTC	CAIREGGLGEQYF
.	TRBV19	TRBJ1-1	TRBD1	TGTGCCAGTAGTTCCGGGACAGGGCGTCCGGGTACTGAAGCTTTCTTT	CASSSGTGRPGTEAFF
.	TRBV5-4	TRBJ2-7	.	TGTGCCAGCAGCTCCGACAGGTACTCCTACGAGCAGTACTTC	CASSSDRYSYEQYF
.	TRBV2	TRBJ1-6	.	TGTGCCAGCACGCGGGGGGAATCACCCCTCCACTTT	CASTRGESPLHF
once	TRBV30	TRBJ1-1	.	TGTGCCTGGTCGGGACACCTGAACACTGAAGCTTTCTTT	CAWSGHLNTEAFF
few	TRBV19	TRBJ1-2	TRBD1	TGTGCCAGTCGGATGTCCGGGACAGGGGGCATCTATGGCTACACCTTC	CASRMSGTGGIYGYTF
.	TRBV27	TRBJ2-3	.	TGTGCCAGCAGTTTCGGGAATCTGCCAGCAGATACGCAGTATTTT	CASSFGNLPADTQYF
.	TRBV4-1	TRBJ2-5	.	TGCGCCAGCAGCCAAAGAAGGGGGCAAGAGACCCAGTACTTC	CASSQRRGQETQYF